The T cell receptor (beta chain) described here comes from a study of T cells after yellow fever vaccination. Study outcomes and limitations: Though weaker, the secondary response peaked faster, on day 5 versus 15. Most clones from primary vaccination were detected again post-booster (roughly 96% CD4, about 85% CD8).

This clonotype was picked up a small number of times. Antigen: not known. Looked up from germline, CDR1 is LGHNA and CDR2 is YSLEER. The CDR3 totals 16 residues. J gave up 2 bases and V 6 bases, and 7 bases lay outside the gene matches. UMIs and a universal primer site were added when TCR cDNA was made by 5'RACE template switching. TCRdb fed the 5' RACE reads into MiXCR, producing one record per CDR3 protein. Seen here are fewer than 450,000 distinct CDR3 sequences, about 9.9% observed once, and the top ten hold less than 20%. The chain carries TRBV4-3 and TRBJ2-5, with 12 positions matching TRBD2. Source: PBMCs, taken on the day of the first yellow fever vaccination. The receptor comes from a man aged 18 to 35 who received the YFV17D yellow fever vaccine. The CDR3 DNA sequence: TGCGCCAGCAGTCGAGGACTAGCGGGGACTCAAGAGACCCAGTACTTC. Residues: CASSRGLAGTQETQYF.